This T cell receptor beta chain originates from a study of blood T cell repertoires in COVID-19. Study in general: Specimens from acute and convalescent COVID-19 originated in the United States, Italy and Spain.

In the authors' methods: Amplifying reference gene primers gave estimates of nucleated cell counts. Produced via immunoSEQ multiplex PCR; TCRdb's table is partial and in-frame only. The V and J calls and the clone size are those of that table, but D and trimming were determined from the DNA. The sample has more than 65,000 clones; around 80% are singletons. V shed 6 bases and J shed 4 bases, with 10 bases lying between them. The CDR3 totals 12 residues. Sequenced input: peripheral blood. The chain is built from TRBV12-3 or TRBV12-4 and TRBJ2-7; D is unresolved. This clonotype was obtained from a man between 60 and 75 years old with active or convalescent COVID-19. Here the CDR3 reads CASSPTVYEQYF. CDR3 DNA: TGTGCCAGCAGCCCAACAGTATACGAGCAGTACTTC.